This T cell receptor (beta chain) was sequenced in a study of cytotoxic CD8 clonotypes in ibrutinib-treated CLL. Study-wide context: The subjects consisted of 11 relapsed/refractory and 15 treatment-naive individuals, with 17 to 18 IGHV unmutated. Partial responses totalled about 24 and complete responses 2; after median 68 months, approximately 15 remained remitted and roughly twelve progressed. Study-level findings and limits: Increased clonality at ibrutinib response gave way to a return toward baseline at progression. Baseline clonality, above age-matched healthy donor levels, tracked circulating CD8+ T-cell counts.

The method was immunoSEQ multiplex PCR; TCRdb's version includes in-frame clones alone and lacks a portion of them. The sample records around 310,000 clones, about 80% being singletons. Turning to this clone: Its cognate antigen is unknown.

This sample comprised PBMCs, obtained before ibrutinib treatment. The receptor comes from a human donor with chronic lymphocytic leukemia.

The CDR3 nucleotides read TGTGCCAGCTCACCAGTCTCCTCTGGGGCCAACGTCCTGACTTTC. As protein: CASSPVSSGANVLTF. The J gene is TRBJ2-6, the V gene TRBV18; no clear D. The germline gives CDR1 KGHSH, CDR2 LQKENI. This CDR3 contains 15 residues. Trimming took 2 bases from V and 0 from J, leaving 5 bases between them.